This TCR beta chain was identified in a study of vaccination and CD4 T cells after COVID-19. One entry per CDR3 protein results from TCRdb running MiXCR on the PCR reads. Here the sample spans roughly 25,000 distinct CDR3 sequences, roughly 51% being singletons. This receptor was identified in a human donor who had recovered from COVID-19. The sequencing here drew on CD4+ T cells from blood, taken before SARS-CoV-2 vaccination.

The CDR3, as DNA: TGTGCCAGCAGTTACAGGGGGGATGGGGAGCAGTACTTC. This encodes CASSYRGDGEQYF. The chain employs TRBV6-5 and TRBJ2-7; either TRBD1 or TRBD2 may supply D (6 bases each). The ends were cut back, 2 bases at V and 7 bases at J, with 12 bases in the middle. Germline CDR1 MNHEY, CDR2 SVGAGI. The CDR3 has 13 amino acids.